The 12 T cell receptor beta chains reported below all come from one sample, sequenced in a study of regulatory T cells in long-lasting Graves disease (dated by TCRdb to the early 2020s). The label giving this sample's time point can be read as: newly diagnosed GD, antithyroid drugs for less than 3 months. RNA was extracted from PBMCs in TRIzol for both TCR sequencing and RNA sequencing. Receptors were amplified or captured by multiplex PCR. This sample was sequenced with an Illumina HiSeq 4000. CDR3 regions were amplified by Arm-PCR with iRepertoire HTBI primers to construct TCR beta libraries. TCRdb ran its own pipeline on the public reads, namely fastp trimming at Q25 and MiXCR clone calling, and kept in-frame beta chains. Rows merge per CDR3 protein into single entries with the most common DNA and genes. The sample contains some 250,000 distinct CDR3 sequences, about 19% of them found a single time. The ten largest clones represent approximately 15% of the sample.

This sample comprised peripheral blood mononuclear cells (PBMCs), obtained at new diagnosis, from a patient treated with antithyroid drugs. The source of these receptors is a female donor with Graves disease.

This clonotype was seen at least ten times. The rearrangement links TRBV4-2 to TRBJ2-3; a possible D gene is TRBD2 (7 bases). Trimming stripped 1 base from V and 1 base from J, with 15 bases between. Germline V gene sequence: CDR1 LGHNA, CDR2 YNFKEQ. The CDR3 extends over 17 amino acids. CDR3 nucleotide sequence: TGTGCCAGCAGCCAAGGGTACGGGGGGCAGGGCACAGATACGCAGTATTTT. Protein sequence: CASSQGYGGQGTDTQYF.

This clonotype was seen many times. CDR3 nucleotide sequence: TGTGCCAGCAGCAGAGACTCGGGACCCCTGGCAGGGGAGCTGTTTTTT. Amino acids: CASSRDSGPLAGELFF. The V call is TRBV7-9, the J call TRBJ2-2; D could derive from TRBD1 or TRBD2 (5 bases each). This CDR3 is built from 16 residues. The germline V gene encodes CDR1 SEHNR and CDR2 FQNEAQ (reference sequence). V lost 5 bases and J lost 8, with 21 bases in between. Filled out from reference TRBV7-9 and TRBJ2-2, the complete variable domain reads DTGVSQNPRHKITKRGQNVTFRCDPISEHNRLYWYRQTLGQGPEFLTYFQNEAQLEKSRLLSDRFSAERPKGSFSTLEIQRTEQGDSAMYLCASSRDSGPLAGELFFGEGSRLTVL.

Ten or more counts support this clonotype. The chain uses TRBV28 and TRBJ1-4; perhaps TRBD1 as D (5 bases). Germline values: CDR1 MDHEN, CDR2 SYDVKM. V was clipped by 6 bases and J by 4 bases, with 9 bases between them. CDR3 length: 13 residues. The CDR3 loop is CASRWGSNEKLFF. The CDR3 coding sequence is TGTGCCAGCAGATGGGGCAGTAATGAAAAACTGTTTTTT.

This clonotype came up many times. The chain joins TRBV20-1 to TRBJ1-2; perhaps TRBD1 as D (6 bases). This CDR3 has 15 residues. The V and J ends lost 5 bases and 8 bases respectively, with 24 bases between them. Germline V gene data show CDR1 as DFQATT and CDR2 as SNEGSKA (reference sequence). In DNA, the CDR3 is TGCAGTGCTGGGGGGGCGGGAATGGCCCATGAGGGCTACACCTTC. Amino acids: CSAGGAGMAHEGYTF.

This clonotype was detected ten times or more. The rearrangement joins TRBV20-1 to TRBJ2-7; D unclear. Trimming took off 6 bases at V and 7 bases at J, with 13 bases between the two ends. The CDR3 extends over 11 amino acids. Germline-derived CDR1 and CDR2 are DFQATT and SNEGSKA (reference sequence). The DNA for the CDR3 is TGCAGTGCCCCGACCCGGTGGGAGCAGTACTTC. Encoded protein: CSAPTRWEQYF.

This clonotype was seen repeatedly, ten times or more. The V call is TRBV2, the J call TRBJ1-2; D is undetermined. This CDR3 region has 15 residues. V lost 5 bases and J 5 bases, leaving 18 bases between the germline ends. Germline V gene lookup returns CDR1 SNHLY and CDR2 FYNNEI. The CDR3 DNA follows: TGTGCCAGCAGTCCCTCAGTTGCTCGGAGATATGGCTACACCTTC. Its translation is CASSPSVARRYGYTF. The full variable domain, its missing parts supplied by reference TRBV2 and TRBJ1-2, is EPEVTQTPSHQVTQMGQEVILRCVPISNHLYFYWYRQILGQKVEFLVSFYNNEISEKSEIFDDQFSVERPDGSNFTLKIRSTKLEDSAMYFCASSPSVARRYGYTFGSGTRLTVV.

This clonotype has a count of ten or more. The chain uses TRBV5-1 and TRBJ2-1; 10 bases agree with TRBD2. CDR3 size: 13 residues. Trimming took 4 bases from V and 5 from J; bases not matched to a gene: 0. CDR1 and CDR2 (germline): SGHRS, YFSETQ. Here the CDR3 DNA reads TGCGCCAGCAGCACTAGCGGGGACAATGAGCAGTTCTTC. It translates to CASSTSGDNEQFF. Full variable domain (remainder filled in from reference TRBV5-1 and TRBJ2-1): KAGVTQTPRYLIKTRGQQVTLSCSPISGHRSVSWYQQTPGQGLQFLFEYFSETQRNKGNFPGRFSGRQFSNSRSEMNVSTLELGDSALYLCASSTSGDNEQFFGPGTRLTVL.

On this clonotype itself: A read error may be the cause here, since a much bigger clone is one base away. The chain uses TRBV6-1 and TRBJ2-6, with 8 bases that match TRBD2. The CDR3 extends over 16 amino acids. With V trimmed by 11 bases and J by 4 bases, 13 bases remained unmatched. The germline V gene has CDR1 MNHNS and CDR2 SASEGT. The CDR3 DNA is TGTGCCGGCACCGGGGGGGGATTCCCCGGGGCCAACGTCCTGACTTTC. This translates into CAGTGGGFPGANVLTF.

This clonotype was observed many times. The chain links TRBV11-2 to TRBJ2-1, with D uncertain. The CDR3 has 15 residues. With 1 base removed from V and 9 bases from J, the gap between germline ends came to 16 bases. Germline values: CDR1 SGHAT, CDR2 FQNNGV. The CDR3 loop is CASSLVRLDGVEQFF. CDR3 nucleotide sequence: TGTGCCAGCAGCTTAGTTCGCCTCGACGGCGTTGAGCAGTTCTTC.

In this sample, this clonotype turned up many times. This chain joins TRBV6-1 and TRBJ1-5; D perhaps matches TRBD1 (6 bases). The CDR3 is 17 residues long. Germline V gene sequence: CDR1 MNHNS, CDR2 SASEGT. Trimming took 8 bases from V and 7 from J, leaving 27 bases between them. The CDR3 region is CASGLGGSALTEQPQHF. Written as DNA, the CDR3 is TGTGCCAGCGGCCTGGGGGGCTCTGCCCTAACGGAGCAGCCCCAGCATTTT.

This clonotype has more than one count but fewer than ten. A far larger clone is one base from this, pointing to a likely read error. The chain is built from TRBV11-2 and TRBJ2-5; no reliable D call. Trimming left V 6 bases short and J 11 bases short, with 19 bases between. The CDR3 length is 13 residues. Looked up from germline, CDR1 is SGHAT and CDR2 is FQNNGV. For the CDR3, the DNA is TGTGCCAGCAGTTCATCCCTGTATGGTGAGCAGTACTTC. It is translated as CASSSSLYGEQYF.

This clonotype was counted ten times or more. The V gene is TRBV19, the J gene TRBJ2-3, with 7 bases lining up with TRBD2. This CDR3 contains 15 residues. The germline V gene has CDR1 LNHDA and CDR2 SQIVND (reference sequence). Trimming cost V 3 bases and J 2 bases; bases outside gene matches: 5. The CDR3 is CASSIRGRATDTQYF. CDR3 nucleotide sequence: TGTGCCAGTAGTATTCGCGGGAGAGCCACAGATACGCAGTATTTT.